The 5 T cell receptor beta chains listed next were all sequenced from one sample in a study of blood T cell repertoires in COVID-19. Method: immunoSEQ multiplex PCR; TCRdb's copy keeps in-frame clones and lacks some. The sample records approximately 330,000 clones, 80% to 90% being singletons. Sequencing was carried out using PBMCs or T cells enriched from blood (not recorded which). These receptor sequences come from a woman aged 40 to 49 with acute COVID-19.

This clone occurred once. The chain uses TRBV18 and TRBJ2-7; the D is unclear. V was pared by 4 bases and J by 3 bases, with 13 bases between. The CDR3 has 14 residues. Germline V gives CDR1 KGHSH, CDR2 LQKENI. The CDR3 region is CASSRDQAHYEQYF. Written as DNA, the CDR3 is TGTGCCAGCTCACGTGATCAGGCGCACTACGAGCAGTACTTC.

This clone came up many times. The CDR3 loop is CASSYGHLFEQYF. The CDR3 coding sequence is TGTGCCAGCAGTTACGGGCATTTATTCGAGCAGTACTTC. The chain carries TRBV6-2 or TRBV6-3 and TRBJ2-7, with D hard to call. The ends were cut back, 2 bases at V and 6 bases at J, with 11 bases in the middle. CDR1 and CDR2 from the germline V gene are MNHEY and SVGEGT. This CDR3 comprises 13 residues.

The rearrangement links TRBV12-3 or TRBV12-4 to TRBJ1-1; D perhaps matches TRBD1 (5 bases). Trimming took off 5 bases at V and 5 bases at J, with 12 bases between the two ends. The CDR3 extends over 13 amino acids. Written as DNA, the CDR3 is TGTGCCAGCAGTCCCCTCGGGGGGACTGAAGCTTTCTTT. This gives the protein CASSPLGGTEAFF.

The J gene is TRBJ2-7, the V gene TRBV27, with D perhaps TRBD1 (6 bases). With 5 bases removed from V and 3 bases from J, the gap between germline ends came to 14 bases. The CDR3 runs 14 residues. The germline CDR1 and CDR2 sequences are MNHEY and SMNVEV (reference sequence). CDR3 bases: TGTGCCAGCAGTATTGCAGGGGACAACTACGAGCAGTACTTC. It specifies CASSIAGDNYEQYF.

The V call is TRBV5-6, the J call TRBJ2-1; TRBD1 agrees at 7 bases. The CDR3 runs to 15 residues. V dropped 2 bases and J dropped 2; count of bases not matched to a gene: 4. The V gene's germline CDR1 is SGHDT and CDR2 YYEEEE. The CDR3 region is CASSLQGRPYNEQFF. In DNA, the CDR3 is TGTGCCAGCAGCTTACAGGGGCGGCCCTACAATGAGCAGTTCTTC.